What follows are 15 T cell receptor beta chains derived from one specimen sequenced in a study of cytomegalovirus exposure and HLA in healthy donors. Primers included in the PCR were 60 Vbeta and 13 Jbeta primers. Assay used: immunoSEQ multiplex PCR; TCRdb lists only in-frame clones, some missing. Of 150,000 to 200,000 clones in the sample, more than 65% were seen once. What was sequenced was PBMCs. These receptor sequences come from a woman in her 40s in good health and CMV-seropositive.

This clone was seen a handful of times. The rearrangement uses TRBV28 and TRBJ2-1; D unclear. V was pared by 3 bases and J by 10 bases, with 16 bases between. CDR1 MDHEN and CDR2 SYDVKM come from the germline V gene. CDR3 length: 14 amino acids. The CDR3 loop reads CASSFTSPQSEQFF. CDR3 sequence (DNA): TGTGCCAGCAGTTTCACCTCCCCACAATCCGAGCAGTTCTTC.

This clone was observed a few times. DNA of the CDR3: TGTGCCAGCAGTGACTGGCAGGGTGGACAGCCCCAGCATTTT. The encoded protein is CASSDWQGGQPQHF. The genes are TRBV6-4 and TRBJ1-5; D might be TRBD1 (5 bases). Germline lookup yields CDR1 MRHNA and CDR2 SNTAGT. This CDR3 is 14 amino acids long. The ends were cut back, 1 base at V and 7 bases at J, with 11 bases in the middle.

CDR3 nucleotide sequence: TGTGCCAGCAGCTTAGATATAGTGTTGAACACTGAAGCTTTCTTT. Translating it yields CASSLDIVLNTEAFF. The chain combines TRBV11-2 with TRBJ1-1; D remains ambiguous. The CDR3 loop spans 15 amino acids. V was shortened by 0 bases and J by 0 bases, with 8 bases between the two germline ends. The germline V gene encodes CDR1 SGHAT and CDR2 FQNNGV.

The chain recombines TRBV19 with TRBJ2-3; 9 nucleotides line up with TRBD2. The V and J ends lost 1 base and 1 base, in that order; junction bases with no gene match: 3. The length of the CDR3 is 16 residues. CDR1 and CDR2 from the germline V gene are LNHDA and SQIVND (reference sequence). The CDR3 sequence is CASSIGLAGRTDTQYF. The CDR3 region has the DNA TGTGCCAGTAGTATAGGGCTAGCGGGACGCACAGATACGCAGTATTTT. The variable domain in full, with the rest retrieved from reference TRBV19 and TRBJ2-3, is DGGITQSPKYLFRKEGQNVTLSCEQNLNHDAMYWYRQDPGQGLRLIYYSQIVNDFQKGDIAEGYSVSREKKESFPLTVTSAQKNPTAFYLCASSIGLAGRTDTQYFGPGTRLTVL.

This clone was seen more than once but under ten times. The chain recombines TRBV2 with TRBJ2-1, with 15 positions matching TRBD2. Germline loops: CDR1 SNHLY, CDR2 FYNNEI. V trimming: 6 bases; J trimming: 0 bases; junction bases outside the gene matches: 12. The CDR3 is made up of 20 amino acids. The DNA of the CDR3 is TGTGCCAGCAGGCTCAACCCGGGACTAGCGGGGGGCCGCTCCTACAATGAGCAGTTCTTC. It specifies CASRLNPGLAGGRSYNEQFF.

The chain employs TRBV25-1 and TRBJ1-2, with a weak D call TRBD1 (5 bases). The CDR3 runs 14 residues. Germline V CDR1 and CDR2: MGHDK, SYGVNS. Trimming took off 3 bases at V and 3 bases at J, with 11 bases between the two ends. The CDR3 here is CASSDLQTDYGYTF. DNA of the CDR3: TGTGCCAGCAGTGACCTACAGACAGACTATGGCTACACCTTC.

The chain uses TRBV28 and TRBJ2-7; no clear D. Germline-derived CDR1 and CDR2 are MDHEN and SYDVKM. V shed 4 bases and J shed 3 bases, with 10 bases lying between them. The length of the CDR3 is 13 residues. CDR3 bases: TGTGCCAGCAGTTACTTGCCCGACTACGAGCAGTACTTC. This translates into CASSYLPDYEQYF.

This clone has only a few counts. This chain links TRBV19 with TRBJ1-3; D is possibly TRBD1 (5 bases). Germline CDR1 and CDR2: LNHDA and SQIVND (reference sequence). The CDR3 has 19 residues. Between the trimmed V and J ends, which lost 0 bases and 1 base, there was a span of 19 bases. The CDR3 sequence is CASSIDIQGGLGSGNTIYF. The CDR3 coding sequence is TGTGCCAGTAGTATAGATATCCAGGGCGGATTGGGATCTGGAAACACCATATATTTT.

V and J are TRBV6-1 and TRBJ2-3; 8 bases line up with TRBD2. J lost 1 base, V lost 3 bases, and 9 bases had no gene match. The CDR3 sequence is 17 residues long. Germline V gene data show CDR1 as MNHNS and CDR2 as SASEGT. DNA for the CDR3: TGTGCCAGCAGTGACGACACCGGGACTAGGCGCACAGATACGCAGTATTTT. Amino acid sequence: CASSDDTGTRRTDTQYF.

Here the CDR3 reads CASSLGPAGYEQFF. CDR3 in DNA: TGTGCCAGCAGTCTCGGACCAGCGGGCTATGAGCAGTTCTTC. This chain joins TRBV28 and TRBJ2-1; TRBD2 is a possible D gene (6 bases). Trimming took 5 bases from V and 8 from J, leaving 16 bases between them. The CDR3 consists of 14 residues. Germline V gives CDR1 MDHEN, CDR2 SYDVKM. Full variable domain (rest looked up from reference TRBV28 and TRBJ2-1): DVKVTQSSRYLVKRTGEKVFLECVQDMDHENMFWYRQDPGLGLRLIYFSYDVKMKEKGDIPEGYSVSREKKERFSLILESASTNQTSMYLCASSLGPAGYEQFFGPGTRLTVL.

The chain recombines TRBV18 with TRBJ2-7, with 11 bases aligning to TRBD1. V trimming: 4 bases; J trimming: 4 bases; junction bases outside the gene matches: 6. CDR3 length equals 15 residues. Germline values: CDR1 KGHSH, CDR2 LQKENI. The CDR3 DNA reads as TGTGCCAGCTCACATGACCGGGACAGGGGGTACGAGCAGTACTTC. This translates into CASSHDRDRGYEQYF.

The chain is built from TRBV27 and TRBJ2-7; weak D call: TRBD2 (6 bases). In germline, CDR1 is MNHEY, CDR2 SMNVEV (reference sequence). CDR3 size: 13 residues. Trimming shortened V by 4 bases and J by 7 bases, and 14 bases separated the two germline ends. CDR3 in amino acids: CASSWRTNREQYF. For the CDR3, the DNA is TGTGCCAGCAGTTGGCGGACTAACCGTGAGCAGTACTTC.

The genes are TRBV6-1 and TRBJ2-7; 9 bases agree with TRBD1. V dropped 7 bases and J dropped 7; count of bases not matched to a gene: 11. Germline CDR1 MNHNS, CDR2 SASEGT. This CDR3 region has 14 residues. CDR3 sequence (DNA): TGTGCCAGCACCCCGGGGACAGGGCCCTTAGAGCAGTACTTC. It yields the protein CASTPGTGPLEQYF.

CDR3 sequence (DNA): TGTGCCAGCAGCCTTCGACTAGCGGGAGGTCTCGGGGAGCTGTTTTTT. Its translation is CASSLRLAGGLGELFF. This chain uses TRBV27 with TRBJ2-2, with 13 bases lining up with TRBD2. With V trimmed by 6 bases and J by 7 bases, 8 bases remained unmatched. Germline values: CDR1 MNHEY, CDR2 SMNVEV (reference sequence). The CDR3 is made up of 16 amino acids.

This clone was counted only a few times. V and J are TRBV19 and TRBJ1-5; no definite D call. Trimming took off 6 bases at V and 5 bases at J, with 26 bases between the two ends. The germline gives CDR1 LNHDA, CDR2 SQIVND (reference sequence). This CDR3 is built from 18 residues. The DNA of the CDR3 is TGTGCCAGTAGACATATCCGGGAACTGAGGTGGGTTCATCAGCCCCAGCATTTT. This sequence encodes CASRHIRELRWVHQPQHF.